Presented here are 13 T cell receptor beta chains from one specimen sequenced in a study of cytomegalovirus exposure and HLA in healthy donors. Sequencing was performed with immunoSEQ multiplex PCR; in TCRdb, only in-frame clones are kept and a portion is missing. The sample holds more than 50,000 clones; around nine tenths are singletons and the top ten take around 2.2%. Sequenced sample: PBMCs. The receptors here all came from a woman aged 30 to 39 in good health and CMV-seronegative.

This chain's CDR3 is CASSLGTGIYEQYF. As DNA, the CDR3 is TGTGCCAGCAGTTTGGGGACAGGGATCTACGAGCAGTACTTC. The chain is built from TRBV27 and TRBJ2-7, with TRBD1 matching 9 bases. Per the germline V gene, CDR1 is MNHEY and CDR2 is SMNVEV (reference sequence). The ends lost 3 bases at V and 3 bases at J; junction bases unmatched: 3. The CDR3 is made up of 14 amino acids.

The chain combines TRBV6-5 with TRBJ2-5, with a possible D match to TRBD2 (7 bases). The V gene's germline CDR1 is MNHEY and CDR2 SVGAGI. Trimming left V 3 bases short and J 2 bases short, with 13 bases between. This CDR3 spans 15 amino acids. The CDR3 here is CASSYQRGGQETQYF. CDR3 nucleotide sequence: TGTGCCAGCAGTTATCAGAGGGGGGGGCAAGAGACCCAGTACTTC.

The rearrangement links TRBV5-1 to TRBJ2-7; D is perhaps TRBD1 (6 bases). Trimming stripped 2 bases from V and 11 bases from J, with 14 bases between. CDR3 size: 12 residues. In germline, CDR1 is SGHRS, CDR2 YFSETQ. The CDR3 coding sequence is TGCGCCAGCAGCTTAGGACAGCGAGAAAAGTACTTC. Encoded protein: CASSLGQREKYF.

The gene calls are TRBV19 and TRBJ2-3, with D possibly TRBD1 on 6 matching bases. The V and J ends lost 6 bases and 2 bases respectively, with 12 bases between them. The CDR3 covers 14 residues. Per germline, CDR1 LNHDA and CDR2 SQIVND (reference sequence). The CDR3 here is CASSPGHLTDTQYF. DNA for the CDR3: TGTGCCAGTAGCCCGGGACACCTCACAGATACGCAGTATTTT.

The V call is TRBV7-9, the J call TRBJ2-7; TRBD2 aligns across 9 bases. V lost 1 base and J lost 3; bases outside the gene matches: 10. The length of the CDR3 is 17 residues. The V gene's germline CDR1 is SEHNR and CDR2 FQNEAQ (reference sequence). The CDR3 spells CASSLESGGTRGYEQYF. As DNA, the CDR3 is TGTGCCAGCAGCTTAGAGAGCGGGGGGACTAGGGGCTACGAGCAGTACTTC. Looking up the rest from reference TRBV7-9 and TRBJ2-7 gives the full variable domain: DTGVSQNPRHKITKRGQNVTFRCDPISEHNRLYWYRQTLGQGPEFLTYFQNEAQLEKSRLLSDRFSAERPKGSFSTLEIQRTEQGDSAMYLCASSLESGGTRGYEQYFGPGTRLTVT.

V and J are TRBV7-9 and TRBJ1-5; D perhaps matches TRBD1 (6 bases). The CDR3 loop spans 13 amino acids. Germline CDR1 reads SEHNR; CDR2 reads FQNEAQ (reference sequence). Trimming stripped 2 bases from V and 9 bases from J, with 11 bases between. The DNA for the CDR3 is TGTGCCAGCAGCTTACACAGGGACGTGCCCCAGCATTTT. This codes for CASSLHRDVPQHF.

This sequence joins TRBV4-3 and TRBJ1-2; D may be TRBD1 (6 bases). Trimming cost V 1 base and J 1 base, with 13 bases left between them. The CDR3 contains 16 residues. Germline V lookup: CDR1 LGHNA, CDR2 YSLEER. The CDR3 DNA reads TGCGCCAGCAGCCAAGCAACTGGACAGATTAACTATGGCTACACCTTC. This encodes CASSQATGQINYGYTF.

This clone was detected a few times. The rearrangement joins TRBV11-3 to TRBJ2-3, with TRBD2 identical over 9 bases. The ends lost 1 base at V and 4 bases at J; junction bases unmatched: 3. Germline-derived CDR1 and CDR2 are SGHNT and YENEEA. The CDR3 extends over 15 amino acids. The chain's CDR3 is CASSLGGRAPDTQYF. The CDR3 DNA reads TGTGCCAGCAGCTTAGGCGGGAGGGCCCCAGATACGCAGTATTTT.

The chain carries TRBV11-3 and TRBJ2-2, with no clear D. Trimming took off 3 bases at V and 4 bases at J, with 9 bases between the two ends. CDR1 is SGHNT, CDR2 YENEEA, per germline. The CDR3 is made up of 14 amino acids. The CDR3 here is CASSFSVATGELFF. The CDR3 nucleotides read TGTGCCAGCAGCTTTTCAGTGGCCACCGGGGAGCTGTTTTTT. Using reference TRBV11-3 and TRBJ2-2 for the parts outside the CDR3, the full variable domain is EAGVVQSPRYKIIEKKQPVAFWCNPISGHNTLYWYLQNLGQGPELLIRYENEEAVDDSQLPKDRFSAERLKGVDSTLKIQPAELGDSAVYLCASSFSVATGELFFGEGSRLTVL.

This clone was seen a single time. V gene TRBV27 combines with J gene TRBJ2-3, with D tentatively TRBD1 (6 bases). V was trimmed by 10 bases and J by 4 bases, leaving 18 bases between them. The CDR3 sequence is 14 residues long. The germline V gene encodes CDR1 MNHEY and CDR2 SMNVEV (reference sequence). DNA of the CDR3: TGTGCCACTGGACAGAAGCGAACCCCAGATACGCAGTATTTT. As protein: CATGQKRTPDTQYF.

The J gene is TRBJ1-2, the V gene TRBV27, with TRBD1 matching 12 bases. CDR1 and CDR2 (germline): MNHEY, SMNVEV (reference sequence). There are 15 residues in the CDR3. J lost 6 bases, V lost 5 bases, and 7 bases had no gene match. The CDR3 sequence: CASSNTGTGGDGYTF. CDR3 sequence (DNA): TGTGCCAGCAGTAACACCGGGACAGGGGGCGATGGCTACACCTTC.

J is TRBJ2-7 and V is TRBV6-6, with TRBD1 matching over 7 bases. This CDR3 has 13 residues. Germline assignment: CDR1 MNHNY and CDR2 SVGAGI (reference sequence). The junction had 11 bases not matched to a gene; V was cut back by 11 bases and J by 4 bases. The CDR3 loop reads CASLGQRSYEQYF. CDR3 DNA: TGTGCCTCACTGGGACAGCGGAGTTACGAGCAGTACTTC.

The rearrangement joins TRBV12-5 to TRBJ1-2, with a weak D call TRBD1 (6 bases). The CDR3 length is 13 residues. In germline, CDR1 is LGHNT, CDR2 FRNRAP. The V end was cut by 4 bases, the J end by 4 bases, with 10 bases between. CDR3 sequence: CASGSGGLYGYTF. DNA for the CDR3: TGTGCTAGTGGTTCCGGGGGGCTCTATGGCTACACCTTC.